Shown below are 27 T cell receptor beta chains from a single sample sequenced in a study of T cells in Graves' hyperthyroidism and ophthalmopathy. Using RNA transcripts as the source, TCR beta CDR3 regions were amplified. When the TCR CDR3 underwent first-round RT-PCR, the HTBI primer set was used. TCRdb used MiXCR to reprocess the multiplex PCR reads, holding one entry per CDR3 protein. This sample has under 450,000 distinct CDR3 sequences, with 15% to 17% found just once. The sample was blood. Receptor source: a woman younger than 30 with Graves' hyperthyroidism.

Ten or more counts support this clonotype. This chain connects TRBV7-2 to TRBJ2-3, with TRBD2 matching over 7 bases. The CDR3 consists of 16 residues. V trimming: 5 bases; J trimming: 9 bases; junction bases outside the gene matches: 17. CDR1 and CDR2 (germline): SGHTA, FQGNSA. CDR3 coding DNA: TGTGCCAGCAGCGCGCAGAGTTACTCGACTAGCAGAACGCAGTATTTT. Translating it yields CASSAQSYSTSRTQYF. Using reference TRBV7-2 and TRBJ2-3 for the parts outside the CDR3, the full variable domain is GAGVSQSPSNKVTEKGKDVELRCDPISGHTALYWYRQSLGQGLEFLIYFQGNSAPDKSGLPSDRFSAERTGGSVSTLTIQRTQQEDSAVYLCASSAQSYSTSRTQYFGPGTRLTVL.

This clonotype has more than one count but fewer than ten. One end of the junction fails to match germline, which may point to a read error. V is TRBV7-7 and J is TRBJ2-7; 8 bases align to TRBD1. The germline V gene encodes CDR1 SSHAT and CDR2 FNYEAQ (reference sequence). CDR3 length: 16 amino acids. The CDR3 region has the DNA TGTGCTAGCAGCCCCGCGATGCCGGGACAGGTCAGCGAGCAGTACTTC. This codes for CASSPAMPGQVSEQYF.

Concerning this clonotype: A much larger clone lies a single base off, so this may be a read error. The gene calls are TRBV13 and TRBJ2-1, with TRBD1 as a possible D gene (7 bases). Per the germline V gene, CDR1 is PRHDT and CDR2 is FYEKMQ (reference sequence). This CDR3 comprises 15 residues. The CDR3 bases are TGTGCCTGCAGCCCAGCGGGCAGGGGGGACAATGAGCAGTTCTTC. Protein sequence: CACSPAGRGDNEQFF. The whole variable domain, filled in from reference TRBV13 and TRBJ2-1, reads AAGVIQSPRHLIKEKRETATLKCYPIPRHDTVYWYQQGPGQDPQFLISFYEKMQSDKGSIPDRFSAQQFSDYHSELNMSSLELGDSALYFCACSPAGRGDNEQFFGPGTRLTVL.

Many counts were recorded for this clonotype. The chain employs TRBV2 and TRBJ1-2, with no clear D. This CDR3 has 14 residues. The V and J ends lost 3 bases and 4 bases respectively, with 12 bases between them. Germline lookup yields CDR1 SNHLY and CDR2 FYNNEI. The CDR3 nucleotides are TGTGCCAGCAGTGAGAAGGCCTTGGCCTATGGCTACACCTTC. Translation: CASSEKALAYGYTF.

This chain uses TRBV10-3 with TRBJ2-5, with 9 positions matching TRBD2. The V gene end was trimmed by 8 bases and the J gene end by 1 base; junction bases not matched to a gene: 17. CDR1 is ENHRY, CDR2 SYGVKD, per germline. The CDR3 is 18 residues long. The CDR3, as DNA: TGTGCCATCGGGCGGGAGGGGTTTACGGAAAGAGGCCAAGAGACCCAGTACTTC. Translated, it gives CAIGREGFTERGQETQYF.

This clonotype was picked up a small number of times. The chain combines TRBV11-2 with TRBJ1-6, with D perhaps matching TRBD1 (5 bases). V lost 0 bases to trimming and J lost 5 bases, with 20 bases between them. The CDR3 length is 19 residues. The germline V gene encodes CDR1 SGHAT and CDR2 FQNNGV. The CDR3 spells CASSLEASGRAGNNSPLHF. The DNA of the CDR3 is TGTGCCAGCAGCTTAGAGGCGTCGGGCAGGGCGGGGAATAATTCACCCCTCCACTTT.

In its sample, this clonotype was seen many times. The chain has TRBV3-1 and TRBJ1-2, with D tentatively TRBD1 (6 bases). This CDR3 is built from 13 residues. The ends were cut back, 5 bases at V and 8 bases at J, with 15 bases in the middle. Germline lookup yields CDR1 LGHDT and CDR2 YNNKEL (reference sequence). In nucleotides, the CDR3 is TGTGCCAGCAGCTACGGGGGCGCCGAGGGCTACACCTTC. Amino acid sequence: CASSYGGAEGYTF.

This clonotype occurred many times. The chain recombines TRBV18 with TRBJ2-1; D not resolved. The CDR3 is made up of 11 amino acids. Germline V gene lookup returns CDR1 KGHSH and CDR2 LQKENI. Trimming pared 7 bases from V and 6 bases from J, leaving 7 bases between. The CDR3 region is CASFLGNEQFF. CDR3 sequence (DNA): TGTGCCAGCTTTCTCGGCAATGAGCAGTTCTTC.

This clonotype was seen many times. This chain uses TRBV2 with TRBJ1-4, with D possibly TRBD1 on 5 matching bases. There are 15 residues in the CDR3. Trimming took off 1 base at V and 8 bases at J, with 14 bases between the two ends. CDR1 and CDR2 from the germline V gene are SNHLY and FYNNEI. The DNA of the CDR3 is TGTGCCAGCAGTGAAGATGGGGGAAGGAACGAAAAACTGTTTTTT. It specifies CASSEDGGRNEKLFF.

This clonotype was counted a few times. J is TRBJ2-4 and V is TRBV28; 10 nucleotides match TRBD2. Per germline, CDR1 MDHEN and CDR2 SYDVKM. After removal of 6 bases from V and 3 bases from J, the junction contained 8 bases not matched to a gene. The CDR3 extends over 16 amino acids. This chain's CDR3 is CASRPSSGGSKNIQYF. As DNA, the CDR3 is TGTGCCAGCAGACCTTCTAGCGGGGGCAGCAAAAACATTCAGTACTTC.

There are many counts of this clonotype. The chain carries TRBV28 and TRBJ2-2; 7 positions match TRBD1. The length of the CDR3 is 16 residues. Germline values: CDR1 MDHEN, CDR2 SYDVKM. V lost 5 bases, J lost 1 base, and 7 bases stayed unmatched. This CDR3 reads CASSLQGEWNTGELFF. The CDR3 region has the DNA TGTGCCAGCAGTCTGCAGGGGGAGTGGAACACCGGGGAGCTGTTTTTT.

This clonotype has ten or more counts. CDR3 DNA sequence: TGCAGTGCTACCCGTGCAGGGCCGAATCAGCCCCAGCATTTT. Translating gives CSATRAGPNQPQHF. V usage is TRBV20-1 and J usage is TRBJ1-5; D is possibly TRBD1 (5 bases). Germline-derived CDR1 and CDR2 are DFQATT and SNEGSKA (reference sequence). Trimming cost V 4 bases and J 4 bases, with 14 bases left between them. The CDR3 has 14 residues.

Comment on this clonotype: This clone may be a read error of a much larger clone one base away. The rearrangement joins TRBV14 to TRBJ2-2; no firm D call. The CDR3 consists of 15 residues. Germline assignment: CDR1 SGHDN and CDR2 FVKESK. Trimming stripped 0 bases from V and 7 bases from J, with 12 bases between. CDR3 sequence: CASSQDLPHNGELFF. The CDR3 bases are TGTGCCAGCAGCCAAGATCTGCCCCATAACGGGGAGCTGTTTTTT.

This clonotype was seen repeatedly, ten times or more. This sequence joins TRBV13 and TRBJ1-2; 10 bases map to TRBD1. Germline lookup yields CDR1 PRHDT and CDR2 FYEKMQ (reference sequence). V shed 5 bases and J 4 bases; nucleotides not matched to a gene: 7. The CDR3 is 15 residues long. In DNA form, the CDR3 reads TGTGCCAGCAGCGTGGGACAGGGGCGGGTCTATGGCTACACCTTC. This sequence encodes CASSVGQGRVYGYTF.

This clonotype has a count of ten or more. The chain combines TRBV2 with TRBJ2-1; D is ambiguous. V was clipped by 4 bases and J by 6 bases, with 13 bases between them. The CDR3 sequence is 14 residues long. CDR1 is SNHLY, CDR2 FYNNEI, per germline. The CDR3 DNA is TGTGCCAGCAGTGCCGGACCCGTGACCAATGAGCAGTTCTTC. Encoded protein: CASSAGPVTNEQFF.

This clonotype came up many times. The rearrangement joins TRBV4-1 to TRBJ2-1, with TRBD2 matching over 8 bases. This CDR3 has 16 residues. Losses at the gene ends were 4 bases for V and 12 bases for J; bases not matched to a gene: 17. The germline CDR1 and CDR2 sequences are MGHRA and YSYEKL. Here the CDR3 DNA reads TGCGCCAGCAGCCCCGATGCAAGCGGGAGTTCTCTATGGCAGTTCTTC. This gives the protein CASSPDASGSSLWQFF.

This clonotype was detected ten times or more. The V and J genes are TRBV6-1 and TRBJ2-7; 9 positions agree with TRBD1. The CDR3 length is 13 residues. In germline, CDR1 is MNHNS, CDR2 SASEGT. The V segment lost 5 bases and the J segment 5 bases; nucleotides outside the gene matches: 4. DNA for the CDR3: TGTGCCAGCAGTTCACAGGGGGCCCACGAGCAGTACTTC. Protein: CASSSQGAHEQYF.

This chain joins TRBV29-1 and TRBJ1-2, with 9 bases aligning to TRBD1. With V trimmed by 8 bases and J by 2 bases, 9 bases remained unmatched. Germline V gene lookup returns CDR1 SQVTM and CDR2 ANQGSEA. The length of the CDR3 is 14 residues. CDR3 coding DNA: TGCAGCACGGGACAGGGTTATAAGAACTATGGCTACACCTTC. This gives the protein CSTGQGYKNYGYTF.

This clonotype was observed at least ten times. V is TRBV6-1 and J is TRBJ2-1, with 7 bases fitting TRBD2. CDR3 length: 14 amino acids. Germline V gene lookup returns CDR1 MNHNS and CDR2 SASEGT. Trimming at V came to 4 bases and at J to 9 bases, leaving 9 bases not matched to a gene. CDR3 bases: TGTGCCAGCAGTGCCGGACTAGGTCGGACTGAGCAGTTCTTC. Residues: CASSAGLGRTEQFF.

The table lists this clonotype with many counts. The chain couples TRBV7-9 to TRBJ2-6; D may be TRBD2 (5 bases). V was pared by 2 bases and J by 0 bases, with 14 bases between. Per the germline V gene, CDR1 is SEHNR and CDR2 is FQNEAQ (reference sequence). CDR3 length equals 18 residues. The CDR3 is CASSLLRTWRSGANVLTF. CDR3 DNA sequence: TGTGCCAGCAGCTTATTGCGGACTTGGCGCTCTGGGGCCAACGTCCTGACTTTC.

This clonotype was counted at least ten times. V is TRBV2 and J is TRBJ1-4; D unresolved. CDR1 SNHLY and CDR2 FYNNEI come from the germline V gene. CDR3 size: 11 residues. The V and J ends lost 7 bases and 13 bases respectively, with 13 bases between them. CDR3 protein: CASTRVKALFF. The CDR3 DNA follows: TGTGCCAGCACCCGAGTGAAAGCACTGTTTTTT.

V usage is TRBV2 and J usage is TRBJ1-5, with D possibly matching TRBD1 (5 bases). Germline-derived CDR1 and CDR2 are SNHLY and FYNNEI. The CDR3 runs 14 residues. V was cut by 7 bases and J by 4 bases, with 14 bases left in between. In DNA form, the CDR3 reads TGTGCCAGCAACAGCCGCAGGGAAAATCAGCCCCAGCATTTT. It translates to CASNSRRENQPQHF.

The table lists this clonotype with many counts. In DNA form, the CDR3 reads TGTGCCAGCAGCCTACGTGGGGGGGCAGATACGCAGTATTTT. Residues: CASSLRGGADTQYF. V is TRBV7-3 and J is TRBJ2-3; 7 nucleotides agree with TRBD2. V was clipped by 5 bases and J by 4 bases; unmatched bases: 6. This CDR3 has 14 residues. In germline, CDR1 is SGHTA, CDR2 FQGTGA.

The sample holds a few counts of this clonotype. J is TRBJ2-7 and V is TRBV20-1; TRBD2 is a possible D gene (6 bases). The CDR3 runs to 14 residues. The V and J ends lost 5 bases and 5 bases respectively, with 19 bases between them. Germline CDR1 and CDR2: DFQATT and SNEGSKA (reference sequence). CDR3 bases: TGCAGTGCTGGACCCCCTGGGGGGTCTAACGAGCAGTACTTC. Translating it yields CSAGPPGGSNEQYF.

V gene TRBV15 combines with J gene TRBJ1-4, with 9 bases that match TRBD1. V was pared by 9 bases and J by 8 bases, with 10 bases of the junction left unmatched. Germline V CDR1 and CDR2: LNHNV, YYDKDF (reference sequence). The CDR3 length is 14 residues. The CDR3 DNA is TGTGCCACAAACCGGGACAGGGATGAAGAAAAACTGTTTTTT. It codes for CATNRDRDEEKLFF.

This clonotype showed up many times. V and J are TRBV7-9 and TRBJ2-6; D ambiguous. The CDR3 contains 15 residues. V was shortened by 5 bases and J by 4 bases, with 12 bases between the two germline ends. CDR1 and CDR2 (germline): SEHNR, FQNEAQ (reference sequence). CDR3 DNA: TGTGCCAGCAGCCTACCTCTGGGGGGGGCCAACGTCCTGACTTTC. Protein product: CASSLPLGGANVLTF.

The sample holds many counts of this clonotype. V is TRBV27 and J is TRBJ2-2; D is ambiguous. The CDR3 length is 12 residues. Trimming removed 1 base at V and 6 bases at J, with 3 bases between. Germline V gene data show CDR1 as MNHEY and CDR2 as SMNVEV (reference sequence). The CDR3 sequence is CASSLLAGELFF. In DNA form, the CDR3 reads TGTGCCAGCAGTTTATTGGCCGGGGAGCTGTTTTTT.